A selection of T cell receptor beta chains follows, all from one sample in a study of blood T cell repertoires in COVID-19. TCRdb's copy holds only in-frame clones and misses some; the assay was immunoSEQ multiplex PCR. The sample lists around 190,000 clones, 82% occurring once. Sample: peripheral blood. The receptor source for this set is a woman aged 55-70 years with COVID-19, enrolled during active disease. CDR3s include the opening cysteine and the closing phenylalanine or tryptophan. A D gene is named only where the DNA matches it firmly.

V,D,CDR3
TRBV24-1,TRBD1,CATSDPQGEFADTQYF
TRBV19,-,CASSIRGGELFF
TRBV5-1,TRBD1,CASSLRTGTSYYYGYTF
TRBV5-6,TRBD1,CASSLSAGGLDTEAFF
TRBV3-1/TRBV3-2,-,CASSPTQSTDTQYF
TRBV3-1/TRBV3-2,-,CASSQSGLFRETQYF
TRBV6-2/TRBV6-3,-,CASSRTASEQFF
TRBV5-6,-,CASSQTGQPSHEQFF
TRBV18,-,CASSPGGSNQPQHF
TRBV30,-,CAWRLGGATLFGF
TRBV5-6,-,CASSLGAENYGYTF
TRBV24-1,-,CATGGGGTDTQYF
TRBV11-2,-,CASSPGQNYGNQPQHF
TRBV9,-,CASSPGAENSPLHF
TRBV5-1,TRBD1,CASSWTGQPSGANVLTF
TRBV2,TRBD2,CAMQREVRSEQYF
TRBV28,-,CASGLQFF
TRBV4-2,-,CASSQAEVGAGEQFF
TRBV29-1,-,CSGEGGGSTDTQYF
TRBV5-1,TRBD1,CASSLTGTGGYNSPLHF
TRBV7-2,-,CASSLAGENIQYF
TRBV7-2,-,CASSLTWDTPLSGFF
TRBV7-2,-,CASSLRRQTYEQYF
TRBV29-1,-,CSVAPPFPFGDYNEQFF
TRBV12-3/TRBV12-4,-,CASSGTRSYGYTF
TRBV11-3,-,CASSLGVAGEGTDTQYF
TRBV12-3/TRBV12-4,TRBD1,CASSLQAGGTQYF
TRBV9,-,CASSATGSGANVLTF
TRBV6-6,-,CASGRGYEQYF
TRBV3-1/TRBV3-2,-,CASSPELNTEAFF
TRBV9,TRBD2,CASSSLAGWETQYF
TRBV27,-,CASSTGGAGYTF
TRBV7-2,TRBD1,CASSPRTGAYNEQFF
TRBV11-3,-,CASSLGRGSTEAFF
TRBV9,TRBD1,CASSVVTGGITEAFF
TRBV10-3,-,CAISDGSNEKLFF
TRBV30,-,CAWSRGATSAFEEQYF
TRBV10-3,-,CAISEAGLYGYTF
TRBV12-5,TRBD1,CASGLARGPNQPQHF
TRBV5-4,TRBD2,CASSPGLAGGPNTQYF
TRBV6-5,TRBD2,CASSTGGPGETQYF
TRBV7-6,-,CASSGGTRSTDTQYF
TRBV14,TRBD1,CASSQDVLDRVLHNEQFF
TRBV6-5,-,CASSQQWGVEETQYF
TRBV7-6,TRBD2,CASSPAGGDSSYEQYF
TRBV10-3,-,CAIRGEYNEQFF
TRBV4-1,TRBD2,CASSQDPSGGAGETQYF
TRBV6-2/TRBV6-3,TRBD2,CASSFGLAGVSSYEQYF
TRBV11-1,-,CASSPQGETQYF
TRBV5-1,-,CASSFQGYEQYF
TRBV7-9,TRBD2,CASSQPSGSGNEQFF
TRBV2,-,CASSEGGQSRPEQFF
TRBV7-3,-,CASSLMPGDGEQFF